Reported below is one T cell receptor (beta chain). The source of the sample is a study of blood T cell repertoires in COVID-19. Study at large: Some COVID-19 samples were acute and others convalescent; all came from the United States, Italy and Spain. The analysed material was cDNA or gDNA that came from T cells, B-cell-depleted T cells, or PBMCs.

Study processing details: Nucleated cell counts were estimated from reference gene primer amplification. Profiled with immunoSEQ multiplex PCR; TCRdb holds only in-frame clones, not every one. The V and J calls and the clone size are those of that table, but D and trimming were determined from the DNA. The table records some 57,000 clones, 75% to 95% of them present only once. This CDR3 has 13 amino acids. The ends were cut back, 11 bases at V and 5 bases at J, with 16 bases in the middle. The chain joins TRBV12-3 or TRBV12-4 to TRBJ1-3, with D possibly TRBD1 on 5 matching bases. Sample: peripheral blood. This receptor was taken from a man in his forties or fifties with active COVID-19. CDR3 coding DNA: TGTGCCGCAGGTCAGGGAGGGAGAAACACCATATATTTT. This sequence encodes CAAGQGGRNTIYF.